Below, 27 T cell receptor beta chains from the same sample are listed, as sequenced in a study of blood T cell repertoires in COVID-19. Sequencing used immunoSEQ multiplex PCR; TCRdb keeps in-frame clones, though not all of them. The sample yields roughly 81,000 clones, almost 85% seen once. The sequenced sample consisted of peripheral blood. The origin of the receptors is a man aged 55 to 70 with acute or convalescent COVID-19.

The chain couples TRBV7-6 to TRBJ1-2, with TRBD1 identical over 9 bases. CDR3 length: 16 amino acids. CDR1 is SGHVS and CDR2 is FNYEAQ in the germline V gene. The V and J ends lost 0 bases and 6 bases, in that order; junction bases with no gene match: 8. Written as DNA, the CDR3 is TGTGCCAGCAGCTTAGCGTGGGACAGGGCAGCAGATGGCTACACCTTC. Protein product: CASSLAWDRAADGYTF.

The rearrangement links TRBV3-1 (or the pseudogene TRBV3-2) to TRBJ1-2; D is perhaps TRBD1 (6 bases). The CDR3 totals 15 residues. Germline V lookup: CDR1 LGHDT, CDR2 YNNKEL (reference sequence). Trimming took 1 base from V and 5 from J, leaving 14 bases between them. CDR3: CASSQAGGPGYGYTF. As DNA, the CDR3 is TGTGCCAGCAGCCAAGCGGGGGGCCCGGGGTATGGCTACACCTTC.

This chain links TRBV12-2 with TRBJ2-1; the table's TRBD2 call for D was not verified on the DNA. TRBV12-2 is listed as a pseudogene. There are 17 residues in the CDR3. For the CDR3, the DNA is TGTGCAAGTCGCTTAGAATGCTTCTCGGGGGTCTACAATGAGCAGTTCTTC. The encoded protein is CASRLECFSGVYNEQFF.

V usage is TRBV9 and J usage is TRBJ2-7; 8 positions agree with TRBD2. J was trimmed by 5 bases and V by 1 base; bases with no gene match: 8. The length of the CDR3 is 15 residues. Germline V gene lookup returns CDR1 SGDLS and CDR2 YYNGEE. CDR3 region: CASSVSGTSFHEQYF. Here the CDR3 DNA reads TGTGCCAGCAGCGTATCCGGGACTAGTTTCCACGAGCAGTACTTC.

The rearrangement links TRBV10-3 to TRBJ2-3; D is uncertain. This CDR3 contains 14 residues. CDR1 and CDR2 (germline): ENHRY, SYGVKD. Deletions cut 10 bases from V and 6 bases from J, with 20 bases between. CDR3 sequence: CATLLGPAFDTQYF. CDR3 coding DNA: TGTGCCACTCTTCTGGGCCCCGCGTTTGATACGCAGTATTTT.

The chain recombines TRBV4-1 with TRBJ2-2; a weak D match, TRBD2 (7 bases). Germline-derived CDR1 and CDR2 are MGHRA and YSYEKL. V gave up 1 base and J gave up 6 bases, with 21 bases separating them. This CDR3 has 18 amino acids. In DNA form, the CDR3 reads TGCGCCAGCAGCCAAGGGTTGGGGGGGCGTCGTGAAGCCGGGGAGCTGTTTTTT. Protein sequence: CASSQGLGGRREAGELFF.

J is TRBJ2-1 and V is TRBV11-2; TRBD2 matches 9 bases. Germline V gene lookup returns CDR1 SGHAT and CDR2 FQNNGV. The V gene end was trimmed by 1 base and the J gene end by 5 bases; junction bases not matched to a gene: 6. This CDR3 spans 16 amino acids. CDR3 sequence (DNA): TGTGCCAGCAGCTTAGGGGGGACTAGCCCGAACAATGAGCAGTTCTTC. Its protein product is CASSLGGTSPNNEQFF.

The V gene is TRBV4-2, the J gene TRBJ1-5; D uncertain. The CDR3 sequence is 15 residues long. Germline V CDR1 and CDR2: LGHNA, YNFKEQ. V was pared by 0 bases and J by 2 bases, with 8 bases between. CDR3 residues: CASSQEWQGNQPQHF. In DNA, the CDR3 is TGTGCCAGCAGCCAAGAATGGCAAGGCAATCAGCCCCAGCATTTT.

This chain uses TRBV7-2 with TRBJ1-3; D unclear. V was trimmed by 5 bases and J by 0 bases, leaving 11 bases between them. The CDR3 sequence is 15 residues long. The V gene's germline CDR1 is SGHTA and CDR2 FQGNSA. The DNA of the CDR3 is TGTGCCAGCAGCGACCGAACAGTCTCTGGAAACACCATATATTTT. Protein product: CASSDRTVSGNTIYF. Full variable domain (remainder filled in from reference TRBV7-2 and TRBJ1-3): GAGVSQSPSNKVTEKGKDVELRCDPISGHTALYWYRQSLGQGLEFLIYFQGNSAPDKSGLPSDRFSAERTGGSVSTLTIQRTQQEDSAVYLCASSDRTVSGNTIYFGEGSWLTVV.

The V and J genes are TRBV5-1 and TRBJ2-7; TRBD1 aligns across 11 bases. The CDR3 runs 14 residues. V dropped 5 bases and J dropped 6; count of bases not matched to a gene: 7. Germline-derived CDR1 and CDR2 are SGHRS and YFSETQ. CDR3 sequence reads: CASSIGTGGVEQYF. CDR3 bases: TGCGCCAGCAGTATCGGGACAGGGGGAGTCGAGCAGTACTTC.

This chain connects TRBV10-2 to TRBJ2-7; the D is unclear. V lost 4 bases to trimming and J lost 4 bases, with 5 bases between them. Germline V gene lookup returns CDR1 WSHSY and CDR2 SAAADI. CDR3 length: 11 amino acids. As DNA, the CDR3 is TGCGCCAGCAGTGGGAGATACGAGCAGTACTTC. Translated: CASSGRYEQYF.

The chain has TRBV28 and TRBJ1-2, with unresolved D. Germline CDR1 reads MDHEN; CDR2 reads SYDVKM. This CDR3 has 13 residues. V shed 3 bases and J shed 6 bases, with 11 bases lying between them. The CDR3 bases are TGTGCCAGCAGTTTGGATGGGCAGGATGGCTACACCTTC. Protein sequence: CASSLDGQDGYTF.

The chain uses TRBV3-1 (or the pseudogene TRBV3-2) and TRBJ1-2; no clear D. Looked up from germline, CDR1 is LGHDT and CDR2 is YNNKEL (reference sequence). V lost 4 bases, J lost 0 bases, and 12 bases lay in between. CDR3 size: 15 residues. The CDR3: CASSRAGGSNYGYTF. The DNA for the CDR3 is TGTGCCAGCAGCCGGGCAGGAGGATCTAACTATGGCTACACCTTC.

J is TRBJ2-2 and V is TRBV7-9; 10 bases agree with TRBD2. CDR3 length: 16 residues. In germline, CDR1 is SEHNR, CDR2 FQNEAQ (reference sequence). V was clipped by 5 bases and J by 4 bases; unmatched bases: 7. The CDR3 region has the DNA TGTGCCAGCAGCCCGAGCGGGGGGGCCTTCACCGGGGAGCTGTTTTTT. It yields the protein CASSPSGGAFTGELFF.

The chain combines TRBV25-1 with TRBJ2-6; a weak D match, TRBD1 (5 bases). Looked up from germline, CDR1 is MGHDK and CDR2 is SYGVNS. CDR3 size: 14 residues. The germline V and J ends were trimmed by 6 bases and 0 bases, with 6 bases remaining between them. The CDR3 reads CASSGHSGANVLTF. The CDR3 coding sequence is TGTGCCAGCAGCGGACACTCTGGGGCCAACGTCCTGACTTTC.

This clone was counted a single time. The V call is TRBV19, the J call TRBJ1-1; D perhaps matches TRBD1 (5 bases). Germline V gene lookup returns CDR1 LNHDA and CDR2 SQIVND (reference sequence). The CDR3 has 15 residues. V gave up 5 bases and J gave up 5 bases, with 18 bases separating them. The CDR3 coding sequence is TGTGCCAGTAGTCCCGCCCCAACAGGTTGGACTGAAGCTTTCTTT. Amino acids: CASSPAPTGWTEAFF.

The V and J genes are TRBV5-1 and TRBJ1-2; perhaps TRBD1 as D (5 bases). The germline V and J ends were trimmed by 2 bases and 3 bases, with 14 bases remaining between them. Germline CDR1 is SGHRS and CDR2 is YFSETQ. The CDR3 is 15 amino acids. CDR3 in DNA: TGCGCCAGCAGCTTCCAGGGTAGCATGCACTATGGCTACACCTTC. It yields the protein CASSFQGSMHYGYTF.

The V call is TRBV7-8, the J call TRBJ2-7; 9 bases fit TRBD1. Germline values: CDR1 SGHVS, CDR2 FQNEAQ. J gave up 6 bases and V 5 bases, and 8 bases lay outside the gene matches. This CDR3 has 14 residues. The CDR3 loop is CASSPRQQGAEQYF. The CDR3, as DNA: TGTGCCAGCAGCCCCAGGCAACAGGGGGCCGAGCAGTACTTC.

The CDR3 loop is CASSLFLAGGRPYF. DNA for the CDR3: TGTGCCAGCAGTTTATTTCTAGCGGGAGGTCGACCGTACTTC. The chain joins TRBV28 to TRBJ2-7; TRBD2 agrees at 11 bases. The V and J ends lost 1 base and 12 bases, in that order; junction bases with no gene match: 8. Germline loops: CDR1 MDHEN, CDR2 SYDVKM. The length of the CDR3 is 14 residues.

This chain joins TRBV6-5 and TRBJ1-6; TRBD1 matches at 7 bases. J was trimmed by 8 bases and V by 6 bases; bases with no gene match: 7. This CDR3 is 14 amino acids long. Germline loops: CDR1 MNHEY, CDR2 SVGAGI. DNA of the CDR3: TGTGCCAGCAGCCTCAGGGGGACGGATTCACCCCTCCACTTT. Its protein product is CASSLRGTDSPLHF.

V and J are TRBV24-1 and TRBJ2-1, with a possible D match to TRBD2 (6 bases). The CDR3 runs to 14 residues. V lost 4 bases and J lost 1, with 7 bases in between. The germline CDR1 and CDR2 sequences are KGHDR and SFDVKD. CDR3 sequence (DNA): TGTGCCACCAGTGAAAGCGGGTCCTACAATGAGCAGTTCTTC. Its protein is CATSESGSYNEQFF.

J is TRBJ1-1 and V is TRBV21-1; TRBD1, the table's D call, lacks a check against the DNA. TRBV21-1 is labeled a pseudogene. The CDR3 runs 14 residues. For the CDR3, the DNA is TGTGCCAGCGACAGGGGTCTTATGAACACTGAAGCTTTCTTT. The encoded protein is CASDRGLMNTEAFF.

This clone was picked up a small number of times. The chain links TRBV19 to TRBJ2-2, with TRBD2 matching 10 bases. With V trimmed by 7 bases and J by 6 bases, 8 bases remained unmatched. CDR1 is LNHDA, CDR2 SQIVND, per germline (reference sequence). The CDR3 spans 15 residues. CDR3 residues: CASKESGRASGELFF. As DNA, the CDR3 is TGTGCCAGTAAGGAAAGCGGGAGGGCTTCCGGGGAGCTGTTTTTT.

The rearrangement uses TRBV19 and TRBJ2-7; D is possibly TRBD1 (5 bases). The germline V gene encodes CDR1 LNHDA and CDR2 SQIVND (reference sequence). Trimming took off 6 bases at V and 1 base at J, with 10 bases between the two ends. This CDR3 is 13 amino acids long. CDR3 bases: TGTGCCAGTAGCTCAGGGAAGTCCTACGAGCAGTACTTC. It yields the protein CASSSGKSYEQYF.

The V call is TRBV10-1, the J call TRBJ2-7; D is possibly TRBD2 (6 bases). Trimming removed 5 bases from V and 0 bases from J, with 11 bases in between. The CDR3 consists of 14 residues. Germline V gives CDR1 WNHNN, CDR2 SYGVQD (reference sequence). CDR3 loop: CASSNRESSYEQYF. In nucleotides, the CDR3 is TGCGCCAGCAGTAACCGGGAGAGCTCCTACGAGCAGTACTTC.

This clone showed up just a few times. The chain uses TRBV23-1 and TRBJ2-7; D unresolved. TRBV23-1 is an ORF; its function is uncertain. V dropped 3 bases and J dropped 7 bases, with 19 bases sitting between them. This CDR3 has 15 amino acids. The CDR3 spells CASSHCYPTSKEQYF. DNA of the CDR3: TGCGCCAGCAGTCATTGTTACCCCACTTCGAAGGAGCAGTACTTC.

The J gene is TRBJ2-6, the V gene TRBV28; possible D gene TRBD1, 6 bases. There are 17 residues in the CDR3. The germline gives CDR1 MDHEN, CDR2 SYDVKM. V was shortened by 4 bases and J by 3 bases, with 16 bases between the two germline ends. The CDR3 loop is CASSSSPNRDGANVLTF. Written as DNA, the CDR3 is TGTGCCAGCAGTTCTTCCCCCAACAGGGATGGGGCCAACGTCCTGACTTTC.